These T cell receptor beta chains were read from a single sample in a study of response to subunit inactivated influenza vaccine. TCRdb recomputed calls from the RT-PCR reads with MiXCR, one row per CDR3 protein. This sample has a few hundred thousand distinct CDR3 sequences, with about 10% found just once. These data were likewise used in another study, on T cells expressing NK-cell markers.

The starting material was PBMCs from blood, obtained on the day of vaccination. Source of these receptors: a man aged 50 or older who received an inactivated influenza vaccine. Each CDR3 is given without its conserved first and last residue.

j_call | v_call | cdr3_aa
TRBJ1-4 | TRBV6-1 | ASRGQGKNRKLF
TRBJ2-1 | TRBV10-3 | AISDSKGLSIPPGGQF
TRBJ2-5 | TRBV11-2 | ASSREGRQETQY
TRBJ2-3 | TRBV12-3/TRBV12-4 | ASSFRQGTDTQY
TRBJ2-1 | TRBV19 | ASSTGPVDEQF
TRBJ1-2 | TRBV12-3/TRBV12-4 | ASTLSGGGVDGYT
TRBJ2-3 | TRBV7-6 | ASSSRTSGGLDTQY
TRBJ2-7 | TRBV18 | ASSPAGSEQY
TRBJ2-4 | TRBV2 | ASKIYTGAKNIQY
TRBJ2-3 | TRBV5-1 | ASSPGTSRALDTQY
TRBJ2-1 | TRBV12-3/TRBV12-4 | ASSHERGGYNEQF
TRBJ1-5 | TRBV15 | ATSNRNLGSSNQPQH
TRBJ2-1 | TRBV7-9 | ASSLSAGAGGDEQF
TRBJ1-1 | TRBV20-1 | SASFRTGVSF
TRBJ2-1 | TRBV10-3 | AISESVAASGNEQF
TRBJ2-7 | TRBV28 | ASSLGGGTGFNEQY
TRBJ2-1 | TRBV10-3 | AISLANANEQF
TRBJ1-6 | TRBV5-1 | ASSSLGSELTRNSPLH
TRBJ1-1 | TRBV4-1 | ASSQAPQGRAEAF
TRBJ2-1 | TRBV28 | ASSLSEWDNEQF
TRBJ1-2 | TRBV12-3/TRBV12-4 | ASSSSASEGSYGYT
TRBJ1-5 | TRBV10-3 | AISDGSGNQPQH
TRBJ1-3 | TRBV5-1 | AISRQALGKGNTIY
TRBJ2-7 | TRBV4-2 | ASSPRRDSFYEQY
TRBJ2-2 | TRBV5-6 | ASSLVTSTGELF
TRBJ2-1 | TRBV5-1 | ASSPQLGQGEQF
TRBJ2-5 | TRBV9 | ASSVASEETQY
TRBJ1-1 | TRBV19 | ASEPSSQGPNTEAF
TRBJ2-3 | TRBV5-1 | ASSLHWKRGSRTDTQY
TRBJ2-7 | TRBV28 | ASSLAGGKYEQY
TRBJ1-5 | TRBV6-1 | ASSQLTQGRNQPQH
TRBJ2-3 | TRBV29-1 | SVSTGSTDTQY
TRBJ2-4 | TRBV5-1 | ASSPGTALAKNIQY
TRBJ2-1 | TRBV10-3 | AITSSGTEQF
TRBJ2-7 | TRBV11-2 | ASSLSGNNEQY
TRBJ2-5 | TRBV30 | AWTRLAGRETQY
TRBJ2-1 | TRBV9 | ASSVGGGSSYNEQF
TRBJ1-2 | TRBV4-3 | ASSQERGPRGGYT
TRBJ1-5 | TRBV6-5 | ASTLAVSQPQH
TRBJ2-1 | TRBV2 | ASSGQLAGAYNEQF